This T cell receptor beta chain was captured by sequencing in a study of PD-1 blockade in classical Hodgkin lymphoma. Regarding the study as a whole: Lower baseline TCR diversity marked trial partial responders and progressors. Relative to healthy donors, newly diagnosed patients reportedly had lower baseline TCR diversity, which was reported as lower still in relapsed/refractory patients.

Every single patient, without exception, relapsed after autologous stem cell transplantation, and brentuximab vedotin exposure varied. The sample holds a few counts of this clone. Antigen specificity is unknown. Repertoires were generated with immunoSEQ multiplex PCR, while TCRdb's copy carries only in-frame clones and drops some. The sample comprises tens of thousands of clones, 80% of which are singletons, and roughly 22% rests with the top ten. V was cut by 8 bases and J by 6 bases, with 16 bases left in between. This CDR3 region has 14 residues. CDR1 and CDR2 from the germline V gene are WSHSY and SAAADI.

The sequence was obtained from a human donor with classical Hodgkin lymphoma. Sample: peripheral blood mononuclear cells (PBMCs), taken before the second cycle of nivolumab. V is TRBV10-2 and J is TRBJ2-2; the D gene could be TRBD1 or TRBD2 (6 bases each). The CDR3: CASVGGLTPGELFF. As DNA, the CDR3 is TGCGCCAGCGTGGGGGGCCTGACCCCCGGGGAGCTGTTTTTT.